The source of this T cell receptor beta chain is a study of shared clonotypes between healthy human individuals (dated by TCRdb to 2020 to 2021). At the level of the whole study: Three men and two women, aged 18 to 49 years, made up the cohort. The study deeply sequenced blood TCR repertoires of about five healthy adults to estimate repertoire size and the extent of clonotype sharing between individuals. To increase sequencing depth and limit assay-specific biases, TCR repertoire library preparation and sequencing were carried out by different laboratories using diverse techniques. Per donor, leukapheresis produced somewhere between about 0.8 and 9 billion PBMCs. For each donor, CD4 naive and CD4 memory were each given three plates, CD8 naive was given two plates, and CD8 memory was given one plate.

Broad study findings and their caveats: Compared with non-shared clonotypes, clonotypes shared by all four sorted-subset donors had higher generation probabilities. The small number of donors limited the genetic and exposure-history diversity represented. Rarefaction of sorted-subset datasets indicated incomplete sequencing despite the large sequencing depth. Estimated clonotype richness was generally larger for naive than for memory subsets. Pairwise subsampling indicated that sequencing depth was expected to affect the degree of clonotype sharing among donors. Sampling was restricted to blood, and TCR repertoires in tissues likely differ from the TCR repertoires found in blood. Across four donors, about 5.2% of naive CD4, more than 3% of naive CD8, 2.3% of memory CD4, and approximately 0.4% of memory CD8 clonotypes were shared.

TCR CDR3 regions were amplified from genomic DNA by multiplex PCR using the deep immunoSEQ assay. Extracted genomic DNA from each cell subset was distributed evenly across all wells of several immunoSEQ 96-well plates, and each plate was treated as a replicate. Each replicate PCR for sorted subsets received around 0.2 ug genomic DNA, equal to roughly 30,000 T cell genomes. The purified libraries were quantified using a Qubit 3.0 fluorometer, sized with a Bioanalyzer 2100, and then quantified again using the KAPA Library Quantification kit. Every immunoSEQ 96-well plate was sequenced on a separate single-read 150-cycle Illumina NextSeq 550 flow cell. The authors' pipeline ran thus. Because only junctional sequences without quality scores were contained in the immunoSEQ output, filtering matching that applied to full-length reads could not be performed. To assign V/J genes and CDR3, sequences were annotated against IMGT germline references using PyIR, a Python wrapper for IgBLAST v1.9. Reads with weak V/J assignments (E-value above 1e-6), missing CDR3, stop codons, out-of-frame junctions, or ambiguous translated residues were removed. A V3J clonotype was defined by an identical inferred V gene, J gene, and CDR3 amino acid sequence. Percentage overlap between repertoires was computed as shared unique clonotypes divided by the size of the smaller repertoire. Repertoire richness was assessed with RTK rarefaction, the Chao1 estimator, and Recon v2.1 estimates of unobserved clonotypes. Generation probabilities for all TCRbeta clonotypes obtained by the gDNA method from a handful of donors were computed using OLGA. TCRdb mirrors the immuneACCESS table, restricted to in-frame sequences. Some clones are absent from its copies; in checked studies, under half trace to an unresolved V gene, and the reason for the others is unknown. V, J and clone size are taken as reported in that table, and D and trimming were inferred from the DNA itself. Recorded for this sample are some 2.3 million clones; 85% to 95% of them occurred a single time. About 0.37% of the sample goes to the ten largest clones.

Reading from cysteine to phenylalanine, the CDR3 counts 13 amino acids. Left in the record is the CDR3 DNA by itself, 39 bases read in frame from the first base. V is pared back by 1 base and J by 8 bases, with 11 bases lying between the germline termini. According to the germline V gene, CDR1 reads LGHNT and CDR2 reads FRNRAP. As regards this clone: Its antigen target is currently unknown. Base-call qualities are not available, and no considerably larger clone is one nucleotide away.

The donors were healthy, HIV-negative adults who had no recently reported acute infections or vaccinations. Only Caucasian adults living in Nashville, Tennessee, USA were represented among the donors. Magnetic negative selection was used to enrich CD4+ T cells, after which naive cells were positively selected on CD45RA and the negative fraction became the memory subset. Blood was obtained by leukapheresis, after which PBMCs were separated by Ficoll-Histopaque density gradient centrifugation and cryopreserved in liquid nitrogen vapor phase. Purity and quantity of every magnetically sorted T cell population were checked by analytical flow cytometry. Genomic DNA was isolated from each sorted fraction and quantified by UV absorbance on a Nanodrop 2000c.

Sequenced material: naive CD4+ T cells from PBMCs. The cell subset or site label corresponds to: CD45RA+ positively selected. The receptor was derived from a man between 18 and 29 years old in good health. Some clones in this sample may be carry-over from other donors' samples. The chain is encoded by TRBV12-5 joined to TRBJ1-2; TRBD1 is a weak D gene call, 5 bases matching. The DNA reads TGTGCTAGTGGTTTGGCGGGGGGTATAGGCTACACCTTC. Its coded protein is CASGLAGGIGYTF.